Described below is a single T cell receptor (beta chain) sequence and its context. These data come from a study of human T cells and chemical hapten exposure. Sample time point: patch test 1, 2 weeks after DPC sensitization. Treatment described: therapeutic diphenylcyclopropenone sensitization with weekly scalp DPC. Sequencing started from total RNA isolated from unfractionated whole blood. A single record per CDR3 protein comes from TCRdb applying MiXCR to the RACE reads. The data show 150,000 to 200,000 distinct CDR3 sequences, with more than 12% seen just once and less than 2% held by the top ten. V shed 0 bases and J shed 0 bases, with 13 bases lying between them. The CDR3 spans 17 residues. The germline V gene has CDR1 KGHSH and CDR2 LQKENI.

The source material was whole blood, sampled in connection with sensitization to the hapten diphenylcyclopropenone (DPC). The rearrangement links TRBV18 to TRBJ2-3, with D perhaps TRBD2 (6 bases). The sequence derives from a woman in her twenties or thirties with alopecia areata. Some clones in this sample may be carry-over from other donors' samples. CDR3 in amino acids: CASSPPGGSMSTDTQYF. CDR3 coding DNA: TGTGCCAGCTCACCACCGGGGGGATCCATGAGCACAGATACGCAGTATTTT.